The rows below give T cell receptor beta chains drawn from one sample of a study of T-cell memory formation after mild COVID-19. MiXCR, applied by TCRdb to the 5' RACE reads, yields one record per CDR3 protein. Here the sample spans around 90,000 distinct CDR3 sequences, about 13% being singletons. The sample was PBMCs or a T cell subset sorted from them (not recorded which). These receptors all stem from an adult woman who had mild COVID-19 (a few samples of this study predate the infection). Cell type and time point are not known. CDR3s include the opening cysteine and the closing phenylalanine or tryptophan. The D gene is left open where the match is weak. A clone size is listed for some rows: how often the clone was seen (once, few, many), or a class if it is expanded.

V gene,D gene,J gene,clone size,CDR3 DNA,CDR3 protein
TRBV29-1,TRBD1,TRBJ1-2,.,TGCAGCGTTCCAGGGGGCTATGGCTACACCTTC,CSVPGGYGYTF
TRBV5-1,TRBD1,TRBJ2-1,few,TGCGCCAGCAGCTTCAACAGGGGACCCTACAATGAGCAGTTCTTC,CASSFNRGPYNEQFF
TRBV7-8,TRBD1,TRBJ2-2,.,TGTGCCAGCAGCTGGGGACAGATGAACACCGGGGAGCTGTTTTTT,CASSWGQMNTGELFF
TRBV9,.,TRBJ2-2,.,TGTGCCAGCAGCGCCCGTACAGGGAACACCGGGGAGCTGTTTTTT,CASSARTGNTGELFF
TRBV6-5,TRBD2,TRBJ2-5,few,TGTGCCAGCAGTGGACTAGCGGAAGAGACCCAGTACTTC,CASSGLAEETQYF
TRBV27,TRBD2,TRBJ2-3,.,TGTGCCAGCAGTTTAGGGGCGGGAGACTATGATACGCAGTATTTT,CASSLGAGDYDTQYF
TRBV14,.,TRBJ2-7,.,TGTGCCAGCAGCCAAGATAACACAGTACTCTCCTACGAGCAGTACTTC,CASSQDNTVLSYEQYF
TRBV11-3,.,TRBJ2-1,.,TGTGCCAGCAGCGATGGCGGGCGCGCCTACAATGAGCAGTTCTTC,CASSDGGRAYNEQFF
TRBV7-9,.,TRBJ2-2,.,TGTGCCAGCGGCTCCTACAGAACTAACACCGGGGAGCTGTTTTTT,CASGSYRTNTGELFF
TRBV12-3/TRBV12-4,TRBD2,TRBJ2-1,many,TGTGCCAGCAGTTTGGCGGGAGGGCCCGCTTATGAGCAGTTCTTC,CASSLAGGPAYEQFF
TRBV7-9,TRBD2,TRBJ2-3,.,TGTGCCAGCAGCCTAATCCGAGCGGGGAGCACAGATACGCAGTATTTT,CASSLIRAGSTDTQYF
TRBV18,TRBD1,TRBJ2-7,few,TGTGCCAGCTCTCCTGAAGACAGGGACCCCTACGAGCAGTACTTC,CASSPEDRDPYEQYF
TRBV12-3/TRBV12-4,.,TRBJ2-2,few,TGTGCCAGCAGTTGGGTCCCAGGGAAATTCATCACCGGGGAGCTGTTTTTT,CASSWVPGKFITGELFF
TRBV29-1,.,TRBJ2-7,.,TGCAGCGTTGAAGATGAAAGGGGGGCTAACTACGAGCAGTACTTC,CSVEDERGANYEQYF
TRBV20-1,TRBD1,TRBJ2-2,.,TGCAGTGCCCGGGACAGGCGCATGGGGTACACCGGGGAGCTGTTTTTT,CSARDRRMGYTGELFF
TRBV5-1,.,TRBJ2-3,few,TGCGCCAGCAGCGCGAACAGAGGGGCCTCCCCCACAGATACGCAGTATTTT,CASSANRGASPTDTQYF
TRBV4-2,TRBD1,TRBJ1-2,.,TGTGCCACCAATTCTAGGGACAGGGCCTCGGCTAACTATGGCTACACCTTC,CATNSRDRASANYGYTF
TRBV7-9,TRBD2,TRBJ2-7,few,TGTGCCAGCAGCCCACCCCCTCTAGCGGGGCGCGACGAGCAGTACTTC,CASSPPPLAGRDEQYF
TRBV6-5,.,TRBJ1-1,.,TGTGCCAGCAGTTACTCGATCATAGGGGGACGGGACACTGAAGCTTTCTTT,CASSYSIIGGRDTEAFF
TRBV7-2,TRBD2,TRBJ2-2,.,TGTGCCAGCAGCTTAGGCTACGAGCGGGAGTTCGCGAACACCGGGGAGCTGTTTTTT,CASSLGYEREFANTGELFF
TRBV9,.,TRBJ2-7,.,TGTGCCAGCAGCCCCCGGGACGGTCCCTACGAGCAGTACTTC,CASSPRDGPYEQYF
TRBV15,TRBD2,TRBJ2-1,many,TGTGCCACCAGCAGAGTTCCTGGGCTAGCGGGAACCGCTGAGCAGTTCTTC,CATSRVPGLAGTAEQFF
TRBV5-1,.,TRBJ2-1,.,TGCGCCAGCAGCTTCCGGGCCCCCACGGAAGGGCAGTTCTTC,CASSFRAPTEGQFF
TRBV27,.,TRBJ1-1,.,TGTGCCAGCAGTTTATCGGTGCGGGGGACTGAAGCTTTCTTT,CASSLSVRGTEAFF
TRBV5-1,TRBD2,TRBJ2-3,.,TGCGCCAGCAGCTTGGGACTAGCGGGAACCACAGATACGCAGTATTTT,CASSLGLAGTTDTQYF
TRBV11-2,TRBD2,TRBJ2-1,.,TGTGCCAGCAGCTTAGGCCGGGGGGCCTACAATGAGCAGTTCTTC,CASSLGRGAYNEQFF
TRBV12-3/TRBV12-4,TRBD2,TRBJ2-7,.,TGTGCCAGCAGTTTAGATCCGGCCGGGGGGTACGAGCAGTACTTC,CASSLDPAGGYEQYF
TRBV27,.,TRBJ2-7,.,TGTGCCAGCAGTTCCCCCGGAGGGGGGCGCTCCTACGAGCAGTGCTTC,CASSSPGGGRSYEQCF
TRBV20-1,.,TRBJ2-1,few,TGCAGTGCTAGAGGGGCCACCTACAATGAGCAGTTCTTC,CSARGATYNEQFF
TRBV7-9,TRBD2,TRBJ2-1,.,TGTGCCAGCAGCTTAACGCGAGCGGGAGGGTACAATGAGCAGTTCTTC,CASSLTRAGGYNEQFF
TRBV5-1,.,TRBJ1-2,few,TGCGCCAGCAGCTTGGCTCTCGAGGGAACCTATGGCTACACCTTC,CASSLALEGTYGYTF
TRBV12-3/TRBV12-4,.,TRBJ2-3,few,TGTGCCAGCAGTTTAGTGCAGTGGGAGGAGCATTATACGCAGTATTTT,CASSLVQWEEHYTQYF